This T cell receptor (beta chain) came from a study of blood T cell repertoires in COVID-19. Study summary: PBMCs, B-cell-depleted T cells, or T cells provided the cDNA or gDNA that made up the material.

Germline CDR1 is WNHNN and CDR2 is SYGVQD (reference sequence). V dropped 2 bases and J dropped 4; count of bases not matched to a gene: 11. This CDR3 region has 16 residues. TCRdb's copy holds only in-frame clones and misses some; the assay was immunoSEQ multiplex PCR. The data contain some 77,000 clones, 75% to 85% of them singletons. Sequenced: peripheral blood. This chain joins TRBV10-1 and TRBJ2-7; TRBD2 matches 7 bases. The origin of this receptor is a woman in her 70s with acute or convalescent COVID-19. The CDR3, as DNA: TGCGCCAGCAGTGAGGGGCCCGCGGGAGCGGGATACGAGCAGTACTTC. Protein sequence: CASSEGPAGAGYEQYF.